The rows below give T cell receptor beta chains drawn from one sample of a study of T cells expressing NK-cell markers. TCRdb processed the 5' RACE reads again and assigns one entry to each CDR3 protein, with no DNA. The repertoire table contains 500,000 to 700,000 distinct CDR3 sequences. The sample comprised blood T cells: a sorted CD56 or NKG2C T cell subset, CD4+ or CD8+ T cells, or bulk PBMC T cells (not recorded which). These receptors all come from a young man in good health. The CDR3 runs from the conserved cysteine through the conserved F or W.

v_call: TRBV7-2
j_call: TRBJ2-1
cdr3_aa: CASSSDLYEQFF

v_call: TRBV7-9
j_call: TRBJ1-1
cdr3_aa: CASSETVEAFF

v_call: TRBV12-3/TRBV12-4
j_call: TRBJ2-1
cdr3_aa: CASSIHLAGSYYNEQFF

v_call: TRBV7-9
j_call: TRBJ2-1
cdr3_aa: CASRIQAGGSEFF

v_call: TRBV20-1
j_call: TRBJ2-3
cdr3_aa: CSARRLSLGDTQYF

v_call: TRBV19
j_call: TRBJ2-3
cdr3_aa: CASSIGQFSSTDTQYF

v_call: TRBV12-3/TRBV12-4
j_call: TRBJ2-3
cdr3_aa: CASSEVGLARKLDTQYF

v_call: TRBV28
j_call: TRBJ2-3
cdr3_aa: CASSPTGGQRDTQYF

v_call: TRBV7-2
j_call: TRBJ2-1
cdr3_aa: CASSLVYSGGKVEQFF

v_call: TRBV28
j_call: TRBJ2-3
cdr3_aa: CASSPRLAPDTQYF

v_call: TRBV7-3
j_call: TRBJ2-1
cdr3_aa: CASSLRDNPSDEQFF

v_call: TRBV12-3/TRBV12-4
j_call: TRBJ1-1
cdr3_aa: CANDPLVDTEAFF

v_call: TRBV5-1
j_call: TRBJ2-7
cdr3_aa: CASATGGRARDYEQYF

v_call: TRBV9
j_call: TRBJ1-6
cdr3_aa: CASSVGSAGYSPLHF

v_call: TRBV4-3
j_call: TRBJ2-7
cdr3_aa: CASSQDPEWEREDYEQYF

v_call: TRBV29-1
j_call: TRBJ2-1
cdr3_aa: CSVQRQGGYNEQFF